This T cell receptor beta chain stems from a study of CD8+CD57+ T cells in acquired aplastic anemia. Using genomic DNA as the template, TCR beta VDJ and CDR3 profiling was carried out. In TCRdb, the reads were re-called with MiXCR into one record per CDR3 protein. The sample consists of 150,000 to 200,000 distinct CDR3 sequences, 40% to 55% of them appearing once. The length of the CDR3 is 13 residues. Trimming cost V 11 bases and J 2 bases, with 13 bases left between them. Per germline, CDR1 SNHLY and CDR2 FYNNEI. It was patients with CD8+CD57+ cell expansion by flow cytometry who were chosen for sequencing.

The sample consisted of sorted CD4+, CD8+, or CD8+CD57+ T cells (not recorded which) from PBMCs. This receptor was taken from a human donor with aplastic anemia. This sequence joins TRBV2 and TRBJ1-5, with D perhaps TRBD1 (6 bases). This CDR3 is CAVGGAGNQPQHF. CDR3 coding DNA: TGTGCCGTCGGGGGGGCAGGCAATCAGCCCCAGCATTTT.